This TCR beta chain was found in a study of blood T cell repertoires in COVID-19. V lost 5 bases and J lost 4; bases outside the gene matches: 9. The CDR3 runs 15 residues. Germline CDR1 MNHEY, CDR2 SMNVEV (reference sequence). The cohort comprised adults aged roughly 18 to 95 years residing in about two dozen US areas. Per the original methods: From reference gene primer amplification, estimates of nucleated cell counts were derived. Using immunoSEQ multiplex PCR, the repertoire was profiled, and TCRdb retains in-frame clones only, with some absent. D and trimming were read from the DNA, whereas the V and J calls and clone size are those reported in that table. Found here are a few hundred thousand clones, 91% of them singletons; the top ten hold about 0.83%.

The sequence came from a woman aged 40 to 50 who had been exposed to COVID-19. This chain links TRBV27 with TRBJ1-1; 8 nucleotides agree with TRBD1. Material: PBMCs or T cells enriched from blood (not recorded which). In DNA form, the CDR3 reads TGTGCCAGCAGTCCTCCCCCCACAGGGGGCACTGAAGCTTTCTTT. It translates to CASSPPPTGGTEAFF.